The 24 T cell receptor beta chains reported below all come from one sample, sequenced in a study of cytomegalovirus exposure and HLA in healthy donors. The protocol was immunoSEQ multiplex PCR, while the TCRdb copy is restricted to in-frame clones and leaves out a portion. Of about 49,000 clones listed, around 94% are singletons. The material sequenced was PBMCs. These receptors were taken from a man aged 18 to 35 in good health and CMV-seronegative.

The chain recombines TRBV7-2 with TRBJ2-2; no firm D call. Germline V gives CDR1 SGHTA, CDR2 FQGNSA. This CDR3 region has 15 residues. V was clipped by 4 bases and J by 0 bases, with 9 bases between them. CDR3 nucleotide sequence: TGTGCCAGCAGCTACCGTAGAGCGAACACCGGGGAGCTGTTTTTT. Amino acids: CASSYRRANTGELFF.

This sequence joins TRBV29-1 and TRBJ2-1; 8 positions agree with TRBD2. The J segment lost 5 bases and the V segment lost 8 bases, leaving 5 bases of the junction unmatched. The CDR3 is 12 amino acids. Germline V gene lookup returns CDR1 SQVTM and CDR2 ANQGSEA. The DNA for the CDR3 is TGCAGCTCGACTAGCGCAAACAATGAGCAGTTCTTC. This translates into CSSTSANNEQFF.

This clone showed up just once. J is TRBJ2-5 and V is TRBV15; possibly TRBD1 for D (5 bases). V gave up 1 base and J gave up 0 bases, with 6 bases separating them. CDR3 length: 14 residues. Germline lookup yields CDR1 LNHNV and CDR2 YYDKDF (reference sequence). The DNA of the CDR3 is TGTGCCACCAGCAGAGCAGGGAACCAAGAGACCCAGTACTTC. The encoded protein is CATSRAGNQETQYF.

The genes are TRBV7-3 and TRBJ2-2; 12 bases map to TRBD2. Germline V lookup: CDR1 SGHTA, CDR2 FQGTGA. Losses at the gene ends were 5 bases for V and 2 bases for J; bases not matched to a gene: 6. The CDR3 has 17 amino acids. The CDR3 sequence is CASSPQGLAGNTGELFF. DNA for the CDR3: TGTGCCAGCAGCCCCCAAGGACTAGCGGGAAACACCGGGGAGCTGTTTTTT.

This sequence joins TRBV4-1 and TRBJ1-5, with D possibly being TRBD1 (5 bases). CDR1 is MGHRA and CDR2 is YSYEKL in the germline V gene. Deletions cut 3 bases from V and 1 base from J, with 16 bases between. The CDR3 consists of 17 residues. The CDR3, as DNA: TGCGCCAGCAGCCACCGGACCTTGGGGGGGAGCAATCAGCCCCAGCATTTT. Translating it yields CASSHRTLGGSNQPQHF.

The V gene is TRBV25-1, the J gene TRBJ2-3; perhaps TRBD1 as D (5 bases). The V gene's germline CDR1 is MGHDK and CDR2 SYGVNS. The CDR3 contains 16 residues. The germline V and J ends were trimmed by 1 base and 2 bases, with 13 bases remaining between them. CDR3 amino acids: CASSESRRTTTDTQYF. The CDR3 DNA follows: TGTGCCAGCAGTGAATCGCGCAGGACAACCACAGATACGCAGTATTTT.

The V gene is TRBV6-5, the J gene TRBJ2-7; the match to TRBD1 covers 7 bases. Trimming cost V 0 bases and J 3 bases; bases outside gene matches: 2. CDR3 length equals 14 residues. In germline, CDR1 is MNHEY, CDR2 SVGAGI. As DNA, the CDR3 is TGTGCCAGCAGTTACTCCACAGGGGACTACGAGCAGTACTTC. As protein: CASSYSTGDYEQYF.

This CDR3 is CASSYDRGHEQFF. DNA for the CDR3: TGTGCCAGCAGCTACGACAGGGGCCATGAGCAGTTCTTC. The chain links TRBV11-3 to TRBJ2-1; 8 nucleotides agree with TRBD1. Germline CDR1 and CDR2: SGHNT and YENEEA. J gave up 8 bases and V 4 bases, and 4 bases lay outside the gene matches. This CDR3 has 13 residues. The complete variable domain, with remaining parts taken from reference TRBV11-3 and TRBJ2-1, reads EAGVVQSPRYKIIEKKQPVAFWCNPISGHNTLYWYLQNLGQGPELLIRYENEEAVDDSQLPKDRFSAERLKGVDSTLKIQPAELGDSAVYLCASSYDRGHEQFFGPGTRLTVL.

The rearrangement uses TRBV7-8 and TRBJ2-1; D ambiguous. The CDR3 totals 14 residues. The germline gives CDR1 SGHVS, CDR2 FQNEAQ. V was trimmed by 5 bases and J by 9 bases, leaving 17 bases between them. In nucleotides, the CDR3 is TGTGCCAGCAGCGCTGACGGCCGCGGCGTTGAGCAGTTCTTC. Translation: CASSADGRGVEQFF. The complete variable domain, with remaining parts taken from reference TRBV7-8 and TRBJ2-1, reads GAGVSQSPRYKVAKRGQDVALRCDPISGHVSLFWYQQALGQGPEFLTYFQNEAQLDKSGLPSDRFFAERPEGSVSTLKIQRTQQEDSAVYLCASSADGRGVEQFFGPGTRLTVL.

The chain uses TRBV5-5 and TRBJ2-3; 11 bases match TRBD2. Germline V gene sequence: CDR1 SGHKS, CDR2 YYEKEE (reference sequence). This CDR3 has 15 residues. Losses at the gene ends were 2 bases for V and 4 bases for J; bases not matched to a gene: 3. CDR3 in amino acids: CASSLTSGSPDTQYF. As DNA, the CDR3 is TGTGCCAGCAGCTTAACTAGCGGGAGCCCAGATACGCAGTATTTT.

This chain joins TRBV5-6 and TRBJ2-4; maybe TRBD2 (6 bases). V dropped 1 base and J dropped 0 bases, with 14 bases sitting between them. The CDR3 totals 17 residues. Germline V CDR1 and CDR2: SGHDT, YYEEEE. CDR3 in amino acids: CASSLSSDYLAKNIQYF. The CDR3 nucleotides read TGTGCCAGCAGCTTGTCTAGCGACTATCTAGCCAAAAACATTCAGTACTTC.

The chain employs TRBV7-6 and TRBJ2-1; TRBD1 might be the D (6 bases). Trimming removed 5 bases from V and 2 bases from J, with 13 bases in between. Germline V lookup: CDR1 SGHVS, CDR2 FNYEAQ. There are 15 residues in the CDR3. CDR3 in DNA: TGTGCCAGCAGCCAAGGGGGTGAGGCCTACAATGAGCAGTTCTTC. The encoded protein is CASSQGGEAYNEQFF.

The rearrangement joins TRBV2 to TRBJ2-5; 11 bases agree with TRBD2. V trimming: 2 bases; J trimming: 5 bases; junction bases outside the gene matches: 16. There are 19 residues in the CDR3. From germline, CDR1 is SNHLY and CDR2 FYNNEI. The CDR3 is CASSELLASGRRHWETQYF. The DNA for the CDR3 is TGTGCCAGCAGTGAACTCTTGGCTAGCGGGAGGCGGCATTGGGAGACCCAGTACTTC.

CDR3 sequence (DNA): TGTGCCAGCAGTTTAAAAAGCTCTGAGCAGTTCTTC. Amino acid sequence: CASSLKSSEQFF. This chain links TRBV28 with TRBJ2-1; D unclear. Germline V gene data show CDR1 as MDHEN and CDR2 as SYDVKM. V was clipped by 2 bases and J by 9 bases, with 8 bases between them. CDR3 size: 12 residues.

This clone was seen just once. The J gene is TRBJ2-3, the V gene TRBV19, with D hard to call. Germline lookup yields CDR1 LNHDA and CDR2 SQIVND (reference sequence). This CDR3 is 18 amino acids long. The V end lost 6 bases, the J end lost 3 bases, and 25 bases lay between the germline ends. CDR3 sequence (DNA): TGTGCCAGTAGCCCAAGACGAGTTGAGGTTTTCACGACAGATACGCAGTATTTT. It codes for CASSPRRVEVFTTDTQYF.

The sample holds a few counts of this clone. This chain uses TRBV4-3 with TRBJ2-7; 9 bases align to TRBD1. V lost 3 bases and J lost 0; bases outside the gene matches: 6. The CDR3 is 16 amino acids. In germline, CDR1 is LGHNA, CDR2 YSLEER. The CDR3 region is CASSQDRGSFSYEQYF. The DNA of the CDR3 is TGCGCCAGCAGCCAGGACAGGGGCTCTTTCTCCTACGAGCAGTACTTC.

The rearrangement links TRBV10-3 to TRBJ2-7; 12 nucleotides align to TRBD2. After removal of 6 bases from V and 2 bases from J, the junction contained 8 bases not matched to a gene. CDR3 size: 16 residues. Looked up from germline, CDR1 is ENHRY and CDR2 is SYGVKD. The CDR3 here is CAIRDTSGRPTYEQYF. For the CDR3, the DNA is TGTGCCATCAGGGATACTAGCGGGAGGCCGACCTACGAGCAGTACTTC.

The rearrangement joins TRBV29-1 to TRBJ1-3, with TRBD1 as a possible D gene (5 bases). V lost 7 bases and J 8 bases, leaving 15 bases between the germline ends. Germline CDR1 reads SQVTM; CDR2 reads ANQGSEA. The CDR3 length is 12 residues. The CDR3 nucleotides read TGCAGCGCAAAGGGGCTCCGGGACACCATATATTTT. As protein: CSAKGLRDTIYF.

In nucleotides, the CDR3 is TGTGCCAGCAGTAAGACCAGGGGATCGCATCAGCCCCAGCATTTT. Amino acids: CASSKTRGSHQPQHF. V gene TRBV6-5 combines with J gene TRBJ1-5, with a weak D call TRBD1 (6 bases). Trimming took 5 bases from V and 5 from J, leaving 16 bases between them. Germline-derived CDR1 and CDR2 are MNHEY and SVGAGI. This CDR3 is 15 amino acids long.

This chain uses TRBV2 with TRBJ2-5; D is perhaps TRBD2 (5 bases). The length of the CDR3 is 13 residues. Germline loops: CDR1 SNHLY, CDR2 FYNNEI. Trimming took 4 bases from V and 5 from J, leaving 11 bases between them. CDR3 coding DNA: TGTGCCAGCAGTGGGGTGGGAGCGGAGACCCAGTACTTC. It codes for CASSGVGAETQYF.

This clone was seen only once. The J gene is TRBJ2-7, the V gene TRBV28; D not certain. V was shortened by 3 bases and J by 4 bases, with 4 bases between the two germline ends. The germline gives CDR1 MDHEN, CDR2 SYDVKM. This CDR3 is 11 amino acids long. CDR3 residues: CASSFSYEQYF. In DNA form, the CDR3 reads TGTGCCAGCAGTTTTTCTTACGAGCAGTACTTC.

The V gene is TRBV10-3, the J gene TRBJ2-4, with D possibly being TRBD2 (6 bases). The germline gives CDR1 ENHRY, CDR2 SYGVKD. With 7 bases removed from V and 8 bases from J, the gap between germline ends came to 21 bases. There are 15 residues in the CDR3. In nucleotides, the CDR3 is TGTGCCATCAAGGAAGCGAGTCGGGGGAGTGACATTCAGTACTTC. Translation gives CAIKEASRGSDIQYF.

This clone appeared a single time. V gene TRBV6-5 combines with J gene TRBJ1-1; unclear D gene. Germline CDR1 and CDR2: MNHEY and SVGAGI. The germline V and J ends were trimmed by 6 bases and 5 bases, with 10 bases remaining between them. The CDR3 extends over 12 amino acids. The CDR3 loop reads CASSPTGTEAFF. Written as DNA, the CDR3 is TGTGCCAGCAGCCCCACGGGGACTGAAGCTTTCTTT.

V is TRBV12-5 and J is TRBJ1-1; unclear D gene. CDR1 is LGHNT, CDR2 FRNRAP, per germline. The CDR3 runs 14 residues. V shed 2 bases and J shed 2 bases, with 9 bases lying between them. The CDR3 DNA reads as TGTGCTAGTGGTTTGTACGCGGGTAACACTGAAGCTTTCTTT. Translating it yields CASGLYAGNTEAFF.